This T cell receptor beta chain originates from a study of regulatory and conventional T cells in RAG deficiency. The method was immunoSEQ multiplex PCR; TCRdb's version includes in-frame clones alone and lacks a portion of them. The sample contains 30,000 to 35,000 clones, 85% to 90% of which appear only once. As for this clone: Its matching antigen is unknown.

Germline trimming cut 4 bases from V and 1 base from J; bases unmatched to any gene: 7. This CDR3 contains 16 residues. CDR1 is SGHDT, CDR2 YYEEEE, per germline. Whole-study findings and limits: These Omenn syndrome Treg sorts may hold peripherally activated cells instead. Compared with controls, unique Treg TCR beta sequences dropped roughly 96-fold in Omenn syndrome and CID/AS.

The same sample was also used in a study of regulatory T cells. That work contributes: The primer mix had 52 TRBV and 13 TRBJ primers. In patients, unique TRB V-J pairs were restricted and V/J usage skewed, especially in Tregs.

Sequenced material: CD8+ T cells sorted from blood. The gene calls are TRBV5-6 and TRBJ2-3; 9 bases are a match to TRBD1. The sequence derives from a human donor in good health. The CDR3 sequence is CASSPRWTGGTDTQYF. CDR3 nucleotides: TGTGCCAGCAGCCCGCGCTGGACAGGGGGCACAGATACGCAGTATTTT.